The 16 T cell receptor beta chains reported below all come from one sample, sequenced in a study of shared clonotypes between healthy human individuals. TCRdb keeps only in-frame clones here, not all; method: immunoSEQ multiplex PCR. The table records hundreds of thousands of clones, around 96% of them present only once. CD45RO-negative, CCR7-selected cells formed the naive CD8 fraction, which excluded terminally differentiated effector memory CD45RA+ cells. Sample: naive CD8+ T cells sorted from blood. All receptors come from a man aged 25 to 40 in good health.

V usage is TRBV28 and J usage is TRBJ2-6, with 7 positions matching TRBD1. In germline, CDR1 is MDHEN, CDR2 SYDVKM. This CDR3 is built from 19 residues. The trim removed 3 bases at V and 0 bases at J, leaving 11 bases unmatched. CDR3 DNA sequence: TGTGCCAGCAGTTTTCCCCCGACAGGGACGGTCTCTGGGGCCAACGTCCTGACTTTC. Translated: CASSFPPTGTVSGANVLTF. The variable domain in full, with the rest retrieved from reference TRBV28 and TRBJ2-6, is DVKVTQSSRYLVKRTGEKVFLECVQDMDHENMFWYRQDPGLGLRLIYFSYDVKMKEKGDIPEGYSVSREKKERFSLILESASTNQTSMYLCASSFPPTGTVSGANVLTFGAGSRLTVL.

The DNA of the CDR3 is TGTGCCAGCAGCTCCCTCTTAGCGGGAGTCAATATCTACGAGCAGTACTTC. It codes for CASSSLLAGVNIYEQYF. The chain recombines TRBV7-9 with TRBJ2-7; 9 positions agree with TRBD2. Germline V gene data show CDR1 as SEHNR and CDR2 as FQNEAQ (reference sequence). The CDR3 extends over 17 amino acids. After removal of 4 bases from V and 3 bases from J, the junction contained 13 bases not matched to a gene.

The J gene is TRBJ2-7, the V gene TRBV7-2; 9 positions match TRBD1. Germline CDR1 and CDR2: SGHTA and FQGNSA. The length of the CDR3 is 17 residues. J was trimmed by 5 bases and V by 4 bases; bases with no gene match: 15. Here the CDR3 DNA reads TGTGCCAGCAGCTCCCCGGGGGCGGGCGGGACAGGGAACGAGCAGTACTTC. Residues: CASSSPGAGGTGNEQYF.

The chain has TRBV7-9 and TRBJ1-1, with TRBD1 matching 9 bases. Germline lookup yields CDR1 SEHNR and CDR2 FQNEAQ (reference sequence). V lost 1 base, J lost 4 bases, and 10 bases stayed unmatched. CDR3 size: 17 residues. CDR3 coding DNA: TGTGCCAGCAGCTTAGAAAAGCGGACAGGGGCCCTCACTGAAGCTTTCTTT. It yields the protein CASSLEKRTGALTEAFF.

Details on this clone: The sample carries other DNA sequences with the same CDR3. This rearrangement joins TRBV27 to TRBJ2-7, with 10 bases that match TRBD2. Germline CDR1 MNHEY, CDR2 SMNVEV (reference sequence). The ends lost 3 bases at V and 3 bases at J; junction bases unmatched: 2. This CDR3 has 14 amino acids. CDR3 protein: CASSLASGSYEQYF. The CDR3 coding sequence is TGTGCCAGCAGTTTGGCTAGCGGGAGCTACGAGCAGTACTTC.

V and J are TRBV29-1 and TRBJ1-4, with a weak D call TRBD1 (6 bases). The CDR3 has 15 amino acids. Germline V CDR1 and CDR2: SQVTM, ANQGSEA. Trimming removed 1 base from V and 5 bases from J, with 14 bases in between. CDR3 DNA sequence: TGCAGCGTTGAAGTGGAGGGGGAAGAAAATGAAAAACTGTTTTTT. This translates into CSVEVEGEENEKLFF.

The genes are TRBV7-9 and TRBJ2-1; D might be TRBD1 (5 bases). From germline, CDR1 is SEHNR and CDR2 FQNEAQ (reference sequence). Trimming shortened V by 1 base and J by 0 bases, and 10 bases separated the two germline ends. CDR3 length: 16 amino acids. CDR3 loop: CASSLEGESSYNEQFF. The CDR3 nucleotides are TGTGCCAGCAGCTTAGAAGGGGAAAGCTCCTACAATGAGCAGTTCTTC.

The rearrangement links TRBV4-1 to TRBJ2-7; TRBD2 matches 7 bases. The CDR3 runs to 14 residues. Germline loops: CDR1 MGHRA, CDR2 YSYEKL. Trimming took 4 bases from V and 0 from J; bases not matched to a gene: 3. The chain's CDR3 is CASSRLAASYEQYF. CDR3 in DNA: TGCGCCAGCAGCCGTCTAGCGGCCTCCTACGAGCAGTACTTC.

This rearrangement joins TRBV5-1 to TRBJ2-7; 8 bases are shared with TRBD1. CDR3 length: 15 residues. V lost 0 bases to trimming and J lost 3 bases; unmatched junction nucleotides: 5. CDR1 is SGHRS, CDR2 YFSETQ, per germline. The CDR3 protein is CASSLVQGAIYEQYF. CDR3 in DNA: TGCGCCAGCAGCTTGGTTCAGGGGGCTATCTACGAGCAGTACTTC.

The chain couples TRBV7-8 to TRBJ2-3, with 7 nucleotides matching TRBD2. CDR3 length: 15 amino acids. Germline lookup yields CDR1 SGHVS and CDR2 FQNEAQ. The ends lost 5 bases at V and 3 bases at J; junction bases unmatched: 8. The CDR3 DNA reads TGTGCCAGCAGCGCATTAGCGGGCGTGACAGATACGCAGTATTTT. Its translation is CASSALAGVTDTQYF.

The rearrangement uses TRBV7-6 and TRBJ2-2; D is uncertain. The CDR3 length is 16 residues. The V end lost 1 base, the J end lost 6 bases, and 15 bases lay between the germline ends. Germline values: CDR1 SGHVS, CDR2 FNYEAQ. The CDR3 spells CASSLGPDITAGELFF. CDR3 nucleotide sequence: TGTGCCAGCAGCTTAGGCCCCGACATAACCGCCGGGGAGCTGTTTTTT. Based on the CDR3 plus reference TRBV7-6 and TRBJ2-2, the full variable domain is GAGVSQSPRYKVTKRGQDVALRCDPISGHVSLYWYRQALGQGPEFLTYFNYEAQQDKSGLPNDRFSAERPEGSISTLTIQRTEQRDSAMYRCASSLGPDITAGELFFGEGSRLTVL.

V gene TRBV7-9 combines with J gene TRBJ1-2; no clear D. The CDR3 is 13 residues long. Germline V gives CDR1 SEHNR, CDR2 FQNEAQ (reference sequence). Trimming pared 1 base from V and 7 bases from J, leaving 10 bases between. CDR3 region: CASSLGDVVGYTF. DNA for the CDR3: TGTGCCAGCAGCTTAGGAGATGTGGTTGGCTACACCTTC.

This chain connects TRBV6-4 to TRBJ2-7; D is possibly TRBD2 (5 bases). The germline V and J ends were trimmed by 5 bases and 6 bases, with 17 bases remaining between them. The CDR3 contains 14 residues. Germline-derived CDR1 and CDR2 are MRHNA and SNTAGT. The CDR3 sequence: CASSRTAASGEQYF. CDR3 nucleotides: TGTGCCAGCAGTCGAACAGCGGCGTCGGGCGAGCAGTACTTC.

In DNA form, the CDR3 reads TGTGCCAGCAGCCCACCCACTAACGAGCAGTACTTC. The encoded protein is CASSPPTNEQYF. The V call is TRBV6-1, the J call TRBJ2-7; no clear D gene. Germline assignment: CDR1 MNHNS and CDR2 SASEGT. The V end lost 6 bases, the J end lost 5 bases, and 11 bases lay between the germline ends. CDR3 length: 12 residues.

The chain is built from TRBV6-6 and TRBJ2-6, with D unresolved. V lost 8 bases, J lost 4 bases, and 6 bases lay in between. CDR3 length: 12 residues. Germline V gene lookup returns CDR1 MNHNY and CDR2 SVGAGI (reference sequence). The CDR3 loop is CASGWGANVLTF. DNA of the CDR3: TGTGCCAGCGGTTGGGGGGCCAACGTCCTGACTTTC.

The chain recombines TRBV5-5 with TRBJ2-6; D is uncertain. V lost 4 bases and J lost 2, with 13 bases in between. Germline values: CDR1 SGHKS, CDR2 YYEKEE (reference sequence). CDR3 length equals 16 residues. The CDR3 nucleotides are TGTGCCAGCAGCCTCCAAAGTGTAGCTGGGGCCAACGTCCTGACTTTC. Its protein product is CASSLQSVAGANVLTF.